This TCR beta chain comes out of a study of blood T cell dynamics during melanoma immunotherapy. Study details: Patients with metastatic melanoma got pembrolizumab or nivolumab-ipilimumab as first-line care. Study-wide results and limits: The study could not tell melanoma-specific clones from general immune activation.

Each bulk PBMC sample had around 380 ng DNA loaded. The repertoire was sequenced with immunoSEQ multiplex PCR; TCRdb's copy has only in-frame clones and lacks some. Of roughly 10,000 clones listed, 70% to 90% are singletons. Stated time point: pre-treatment baseline. The V gene's germline CDR1 is MNHEY and CDR2 SMNVEV (reference sequence). V was clipped by 6 bases and J by 4 bases, with 8 bases between them. This CDR3 spans 12 amino acids. In the case of this clone: The antigen is undetermined.

The sequence derives from a human donor with melanoma. The V and J genes are TRBV27 and TRBJ2-3; D unresolved. Sample: blood, taken from a patient treated with checkpoint blockade. The CDR3 here is CASSQPPDTQYF. In DNA, the CDR3 is TGTGCCAGCAGCCAACCACCAGATACGCAGTATTTT.